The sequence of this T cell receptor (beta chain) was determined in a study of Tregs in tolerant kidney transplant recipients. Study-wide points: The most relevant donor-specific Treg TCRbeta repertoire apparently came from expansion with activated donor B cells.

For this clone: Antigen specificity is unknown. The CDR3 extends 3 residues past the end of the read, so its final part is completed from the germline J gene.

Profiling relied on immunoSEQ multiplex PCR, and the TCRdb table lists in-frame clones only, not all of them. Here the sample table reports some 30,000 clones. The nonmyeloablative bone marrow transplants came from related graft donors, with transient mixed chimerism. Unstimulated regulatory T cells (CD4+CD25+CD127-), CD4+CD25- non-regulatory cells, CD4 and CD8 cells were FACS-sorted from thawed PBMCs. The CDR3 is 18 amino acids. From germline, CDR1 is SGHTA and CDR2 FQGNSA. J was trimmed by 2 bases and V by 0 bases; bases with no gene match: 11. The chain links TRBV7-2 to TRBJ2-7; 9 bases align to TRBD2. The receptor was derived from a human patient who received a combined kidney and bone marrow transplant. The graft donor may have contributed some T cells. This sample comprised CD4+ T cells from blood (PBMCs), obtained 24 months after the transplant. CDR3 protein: CASSLARSSGKSAYEQYF. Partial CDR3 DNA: TGTGCCAGCAGCTTAGCCAGATCTAGCGGGAAGTCAGCCTACGAG.